The 17 T cell receptor beta chains listed next were all sequenced from one sample in a study of blood T cell repertoires in COVID-19. The assay was immunoSEQ multiplex PCR, and TCRdb's table has in-frame clones only and misses some. The table shows some 120,000 clones, with around 85% occurring only once. Sequencing was carried out using peripheral blood. All receptors derive from a woman older than 75 with COVID-19, enrolled during active disease.

The chain uses TRBV11-1 and TRBJ1-1, with a possible D match to TRBD1 (5 bases). Germline V lookup: CDR1 SGHAT, CDR2 FQDESV (reference sequence). Trimming removed 5 bases from V and 0 bases from J, with 13 bases in between. CDR3 length equals 15 residues. The CDR3 reads CASSTGTGMNTEAFF. In DNA, the CDR3 is TGTGCCAGCAGCACAGGAACAGGAATGAACACTGAAGCTTTCTTT.

The chain uses TRBV6-5 and TRBJ2-1; TRBD2 aligns across 13 bases. Germline trimming cut 5 bases from V and 8 bases from J; bases unmatched to any gene: 6. The CDR3 length is 15 residues. CDR1 and CDR2 (germline): MNHEY, SVGAGI. This CDR3 reads CASSRGLAGPYEQFF. In DNA form, the CDR3 reads TGTGCCAGCAGTCGGGGACTAGCGGGACCGTATGAGCAGTTCTTC.

The chain joins TRBV11-3 to TRBJ1-1; D unresolved. CDR1 SGHNT and CDR2 YENEEA come from the germline V gene. This CDR3 region has 14 residues. Trimming pared 8 bases from V and 1 base from J, leaving 14 bases between. This chain's CDR3 is CASSTGRGNTEAFF. DNA for the CDR3: TGTGCCAGCTCGACCGGGCGGGGGAACACTGAAGCTTTCTTT.

The V and J genes are TRBV28 and TRBJ2-7, with 8 positions matching TRBD1. The CDR3 sequence is 15 residues long. Germline V gene sequence: CDR1 MDHEN, CDR2 SYDVKM. Losses at the gene ends were 5 bases for V and 3 bases for J; bases not matched to a gene: 9. Here the CDR3 reads CASSVARGQGYEQYF. The CDR3 DNA reads TGTGCCAGCAGTGTCGCACGTGGACAGGGCTACGAGCAGTACTTC.

V usage is TRBV28 and J usage is TRBJ2-3; tentatively, D is TRBD2 (6 bases). Germline-derived CDR1 and CDR2 are MDHEN and SYDVKM. The V and J ends lost 5 bases and 0 bases respectively, with 15 bases between them. The CDR3 totals 16 residues. For the CDR3, the DNA is TGTGCCAGCAGTCCCCGGAGGGGATTTAGCACAGATACGCAGTATTTT. It codes for CASSPRRGFSTDTQYF.

This rearrangement joins TRBV5-1 to TRBJ1-3, with D possibly being TRBD1 (6 bases). Germline values: CDR1 SGHRS, CDR2 YFSETQ. Trimming left V 4 bases short and J 0 bases short, with 14 bases between. CDR3 size: 16 residues. The CDR3 region has the DNA TGCGCCAGCAGCAGCTTGGACAGAATCTCTGGAAACACCATATATTTT. Translated, it gives CASSSLDRISGNTIYF. Supplemented by reference TRBV5-1 and TRBJ1-3, the full variable domain reads KAGVTQTPRYLIKTRGQQVTLSCSPISGHRSVSWYQQTPGQGLQFLFEYFSETQRNKGNFPGRFSGRQFSNSRSEMNVSTLELGDSALYLCASSSLDRISGNTIYFGEGSWLTVV.

The CDR3 loop reads CASVWLNEQFF. CDR3 bases: TGTGCCAGCGTGTGGCTCAATGAGCAGTTCTTC. V is TRBV28 and J is TRBJ2-1; no firm D call. The CDR3 sequence is 11 residues long. CDR1 is MDHEN and CDR2 is SYDVKM in the germline V gene. V lost 8 bases, J lost 6 bases, and 8 bases lay in between.

This clone was observed once. The V call is TRBV4-2, the J call TRBJ2-1, with a tentative D call TRBD2 (6 bases). Germline CDR1 LGHNA, CDR2 YNFKEQ. V was cut by 0 bases and J by 9 bases, with 12 bases left in between. The CDR3 has 14 residues. Here the CDR3 reads CASSQDRRGSEQFF. The CDR3, as DNA: TGTGCCAGCAGCCAAGATCGGCGGGGCAGTGAGCAGTTCTTC.

The chain combines TRBV6-5 with TRBJ2-3, with D possibly matching TRBD1 (6 bases). The CDR3 contains 12 residues. The germline V gene encodes CDR1 MNHEY and CDR2 SVGAGI. CDR3 bases: TGTGCTTCTGACAGGTGGGCAGATACGCAGTATTTT. This sequence encodes CASDRWADTQYF.

The CDR3 DNA sequence: TGTGCCAGCAGGGGGGGAGTCCCATTCACCCAGTACTTC. Its translation is CASRGGVPFTQYF. This rearrangement joins TRBV28 to TRBJ2-5; tentative D call: TRBD2 (6 bases). Germline loops: CDR1 MDHEN, CDR2 SYDVKM. The V and J ends lost 6 bases and 8 bases respectively, with 16 bases between them. The CDR3 runs to 13 residues.

The chain carries TRBV6-5 and TRBJ2-7; TRBD2 matches 12 bases. Germline loops: CDR1 MNHEY, CDR2 SVGAGI. The trim removed 9 bases at V and 0 bases at J, leaving 3 bases unmatched. The CDR3 spans 14 residues. This chain's CDR3 is CASGLAGFSYEQYF. CDR3 nucleotide sequence: TGTGCCAGTGGACTAGCGGGATTCTCCTACGAGCAGTACTTC.

The chain recombines TRBV25-1 with TRBJ2-2, with D possibly matching TRBD2 (6 bases). V dropped 3 bases and J dropped 6 bases, with 17 bases sitting between them. The CDR3 length is 16 residues. Germline loops: CDR1 MGHDK, CDR2 SYGVNS. CDR3 region: CASSDSAGRTPGELFF. CDR3 in DNA: TGTGCCAGCAGTGACTCCGCGGGAAGGACTCCCGGGGAGCTGTTTTTT.

A single count supports this clone. The rearrangement joins TRBV4-1 to TRBJ2-7, with D hard to call. Germline lookup yields CDR1 MGHRA and CDR2 YSYEKL. Trimming shortened V by 0 bases and J by 0 bases, and 9 bases separated the two germline ends. The CDR3 is made up of 15 amino acids. CDR3 DNA: TGCGCCAGCAGCCAAGAGATGCGGAGCTCCTACGAGCAGTACTTC. Amino acids: CASSQEMRSSYEQYF.

This chain joins TRBV9 and TRBJ2-5, with TRBD2 matching 10 bases. Germline CDR1 reads SGDLS; CDR2 reads YYNGEE. The CDR3 sequence is 15 residues long. V lost 7 bases, J lost 4 bases, and 10 bases stayed unmatched. CDR3 protein: CASGRLAGMGETQYF. The CDR3, as DNA: TGTGCCAGCGGACGACTAGCGGGTATGGGAGAGACCCAGTACTTC.

V gene TRBV2 combines with J gene TRBJ1-6, with 9 nucleotides matching TRBD1. Germline CDR1 reads SNHLY; CDR2 reads FYNNEI. The CDR3 has 14 amino acids. V was pared by 4 bases and J by 7 bases, with 2 bases of the junction left unmatched. This chain's CDR3 is CASSGQGENSPLHF. The CDR3 DNA follows: TGTGCCAGCAGTGGACAGGGGGAAAATTCACCCCTCCACTTT.

This clone was found a few times. The J gene is TRBJ2-3, the V gene TRBV5-8; D may be TRBD2 (5 bases). V lost 4 bases and J 6 bases, leaving 18 bases between the germline ends. The CDR3 has 15 amino acids. CDR1 is SGHTS and CDR2 is YDEGEE in the germline V gene. The CDR3 DNA follows: TGTGCCAGCAGCCCCCCGGGATCCCTCACGGATACGCAGTATTTT. Protein: CASSPPGSLTDTQYF.

V is TRBV14 and J is TRBJ1-2; no reliable D call. Trimming cost V 1 base and J 6 bases, with 9 bases left between them. Germline CDR1 and CDR2: SGHDN and FVKESK. The CDR3 covers 13 residues. The CDR3 DNA is TGTGCCAGCAGCCAAGGTCGGGGAAATGGCTACACCTTC. This sequence encodes CASSQGRGNGYTF.